This T cell receptor beta chain came from a study of radiation and T cells in renal cell carcinoma (dated by TCRdb to 2019 to 2021). Background on the whole study: Samples came from a clinical trial, in which primary renal cell carcinomas received 15 Gy stereotactic body radiation therapy followed by nephrectomy 4 weeks later. In total, 50 or so samples, comprising 25 or so tumors and some 27 peripheral blood samples, were subjected to TCR beta sequencing. In the approximately 58 samples combined, 4 million to 5 million unique CDR3 nucleotide sequences were found, encoding approximately 2,800,000 unique CDR3 amino acid sequences. Results and caveats for the whole study, not just this receptor: In blood, the top tumor clonotypes increased between baseline and 2 weeks post-radiation and then shrank by 4 weeks, which suggests that tumor-resident clones expanded only transiently. Because the trial had a single-armed design, the trial could not examine how radiation dose or scheduling affected the TCR repertoire. No pretreatment tumor biopsies were available, so the baseline intratumoral presence of clonotypes could not be determined. Changes in the blood repertoire were not tracked past 4 weeks after treatment.

Per the germline V gene, SGDLS is the CDR1 and YYNGEE is the CDR2. The junction shows trimming of 4 bases on V and 10 bases on J, plus 18 bases between the germline ends. The CDR3 covers 14 residues, taking in both the cysteine and the phenylalanine. Only CDR3 DNA is held: 42 bases, read in frame from base 1. At least ten counts were recorded for this clone. The antigen this receptor binds is unknown. No much larger clone is present one base from it, and per-base qualities are unavailable. The immunoSEQ kit was used, according to the manufacturer's recommendations, to generate TCR beta libraries from genomic DNA. Library preparation used a first multiplex PCR with proprietary primers, then a second PCR adding unique barcodes, with bead cleanups after each round. Each sample batch included a kit-provided positive control reaction and a negative control reaction. The final libraries were assessed on an Agilent 4200 TapeStation D1000 ScreenTape, pooled by volume, and quantified by qPCR. Sequencing was performed on an Illumina NextSeq500 with a MidOutput 150-cycle cartridge, and 156 Read1 and 15 Index1 cycles were run with kit custom primers. The pooled library was loaded at roughly 1 pM with 20% PhiX control spiked in. The published analysis was carried out like this. Vendor-processed data were analyzed in R, and a clonotype was defined as all T cells sharing the same CDR3 nucleotide sequence. For clone abundance analyses, frequencies were normalized to the 10,000 most abundant clones per sample. Before analysis, public T cell clones were removed, and these numbered fewer than five per sample on average. Tumor-enriched and baseline blood-enriched clonotypes were defined by at least a 32-fold difference in abundance between compartments. A beta-binomial differential abundance model was used to identify clonotypes that were expanded or contracted between blood time points. The Baroni-Urbani and Buser coefficient was used to measure tumor-blood repertoire similarity, and groups were compared with two-tailed Wilcoxon tests in R. TCRdb took this table from immuneACCESS and kept in-frame rearrangements with V and J called. Such tables lack part of the clones; where checked against another copy, unresolved V genes explain under half of the gap, and the rest is unexplained. The DNA was the basis for D and trimming; V, J and clone size are from that table. This sample gives about 130,000 clones in total; roughly four fifths of them show up just once. The ten largest clones take up 3% of the sample.

The sample's time point label, in plain terms: baseline pretreatment blood. According to the study, the label for this sample's treatment or condition signals: 15 Gy SBRT to primary tumor, nephrectomy 4 weeks later. To track tumor-enriched clonotypes, serial peripheral blood was sampled from radiation-treated patients at baseline and at 2 weeks and 4 weeks after SBRT. Renal cell carcinoma with clear cell pathology was present in all patients. The QIAamp DNA Blood Mini Kit (Qiagen) was used to prepare genomic DNA for TCR sequencing. The analyses included only samples that passed all quality control checks.

The chain is encoded by TRBV9 joined to TRBJ1-3, with no confidently assigned D gene. The sequence came from a woman aged 55-69 years with renal cell carcinoma. This specimen was blood, taken from a patient whose treatment included radiotherapy and nephrectomy. The DNA sequence is as follows: TGTGCCAGCAGCCCAGACCGTCTTCTGGGGACCATATATTTT. It encodes CASSPDRLLGTIYF.